This T cell receptor beta chain originates from a study of T cell repertoires in MIS-A myocarditis. The CDR3 spans 13 residues. Trimming removed 7 bases from V and 1 base from J, with 8 bases in between. Per the germline V gene, CDR1 is MNHEY and CDR2 is SVGAGI. Clones were sequenced by immunoSEQ multiplex PCR, and TCRdb holds only the in-frame ones, with some missing. The sample consists of some 10,000 clones, around nine tenths of them appearing once. The TCR sequence derives from a young man with fulminant myocarditis from multisystem inflammatory syndrome in adults (MIS-A) after COVID-19. Sequencing was carried out using thoracic lymph node tissue obtained at autopsy. The chain joins TRBV6-5 to TRBJ1-3; D unresolved. The CDR3 DNA follows: TGTGCCAGCACCGGCTTTTCTGGAAACACCATATATTTT. Translated, it gives CASTGFSGNTIYF.